The 5 T cell receptor beta chains reported below all come from one sample, sequenced in a study of blood T cell repertoires in COVID-19. Sequencing used immunoSEQ multiplex PCR; TCRdb keeps in-frame clones, though not all of them. Among fewer than 350,000 clones, 65% to 90% were seen once, and the ten largest hold about 12%. The sequenced material came from peripheral blood. These receptors came from a woman in her 70s with COVID-19, enrolled during active disease.

With respect to this clone: A junction end diverges from the germline sequence, so it may reflect a read error. J is TRBJ1-2 and V is TRBV28; possibly TRBD1 for D (6 bases). There are 12 residues in the CDR3. From germline, CDR1 is MDHEN and CDR2 SYDVKM. CDR3 region: CASSSQLGGSAF. The CDR3 DNA reads as TGTGCCAGCAGTTCCCAATTAGGGGGTAGCGCCTTC.

This chain connects TRBV19 to TRBJ1-5; D gene ambiguous. CDR1 is LNHDA, CDR2 SQIVND, per germline (reference sequence). The CDR3 has 16 residues. Between the trimmed V and J ends, which lost 4 bases and 6 bases, there was a span of 19 bases. CDR3 nucleotide sequence: TGTGCCAGTAGTAGTGAAGCTGCTCGGGGATCTCAGCCCCAGCATTTT. This translates into CASSSEAARGSQPQHF.

In this sample, this clone turned up once. The chain carries TRBV9 and TRBJ2-5; 7 nucleotides match TRBD2. Germline V gives CDR1 SGDLS, CDR2 YYNGEE. V lost 3 bases to trimming and J lost 0 bases; unmatched junction nucleotides: 8. This CDR3 spans 16 amino acids. In DNA form, the CDR3 reads TGTGCCAGCAGCGCCCGGGGGAGGGCCTACCAAGAGACCCAGTACTTC. Its translation is CASSARGRAYQETQYF.

The gene calls are TRBV10-3 and TRBJ2-5; D perhaps matches TRBD2 (6 bases). The CDR3 extends over 16 amino acids. CDR1 is ENHRY, CDR2 SYGVKD, per germline. V lost 10 bases and J 5 bases, leaving 26 bases between the germline ends. The CDR3 is CATSAPGLQGGETQYF. The CDR3 DNA reads TGTGCCACCAGCGCGCCGGGACTCCAAGGAGGGGAGACCCAGTACTTC.

The V gene is TRBV7-2, the J gene TRBJ2-7, with 7 bases fitting TRBD1. Trimming removed 5 bases from V and 4 bases from J; junction bases left unmatched: 8. Germline assignment: CDR1 SGHTA and CDR2 FQGNSA. This CDR3 has 14 residues. The CDR3 DNA is TGTGCCAGCAGCCCCCGGACAGGAGGTTACGAGCAGTACTTC. This sequence encodes CASSPRTGGYEQYF.